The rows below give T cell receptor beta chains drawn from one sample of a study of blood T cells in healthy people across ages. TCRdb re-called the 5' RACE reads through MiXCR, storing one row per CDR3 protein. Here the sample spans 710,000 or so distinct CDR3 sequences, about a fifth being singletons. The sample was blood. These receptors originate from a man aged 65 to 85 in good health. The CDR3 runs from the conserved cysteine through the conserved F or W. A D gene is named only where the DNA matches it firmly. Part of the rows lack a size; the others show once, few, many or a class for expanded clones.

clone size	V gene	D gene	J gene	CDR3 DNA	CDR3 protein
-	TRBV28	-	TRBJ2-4	TGTGCCAGCAGTCCAAGGGACAATAAAAACATTCAGTACTTC	CASSPRDNKNIQYF
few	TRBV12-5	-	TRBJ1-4	TGTGCTAGTGGTTTGAACAGGAATGAAAAACTGTTTTTT	CASGLNRNEKLFF
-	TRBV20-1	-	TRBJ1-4	TGCAGTGCTAGAACCCCCGGGAGGGCAACTAATGAAAAACTGTTTTTT	CSARTPGRATNEKLFF
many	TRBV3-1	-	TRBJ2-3	TGTGCCAGCAGCGACCTACGAAACACAGATACGCAGTATTTT	CASSDLRNTDTQYF
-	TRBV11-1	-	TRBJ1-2	TGTGCCAGCAGCGAACCGAAACGAGTCGATGGCTACACCTTC	CASSEPKRVDGYTF
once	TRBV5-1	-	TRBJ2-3	TGCGCCAGCAGCTTGTTTACGCCTAACCGCGGGGATACGCAGTATTTT	CASSLFTPNRGDTQYF
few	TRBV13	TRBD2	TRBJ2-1	TGTGCCAGCAGCTCCCCCACGATGACTAGCGGGAGGGTATACAATGAGCAGTTCTTC	CASSSPTMTSGRVYNEQFF
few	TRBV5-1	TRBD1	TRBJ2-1	TGCGCCAGCAGCTTGGTTGGGACAGGGGAGTTCAATGAGCAGTTCTTC	CASSLVGTGEFNEQFF
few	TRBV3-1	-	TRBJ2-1	TGTGCCAGCAGCCAAGAGGGGCGGATCCGTGAGCAGTTCTTC	CASSQEGRIREQFF
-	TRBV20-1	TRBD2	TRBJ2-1	TGCATCCCCGGGACTAGCGGGATCAGAGGGTTCTTC	CIPGTSGIRGFF
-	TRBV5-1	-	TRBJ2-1	TGCGCCAGCAGCTTGGGAGCGGTGTACAATGAGCAGTTCTTC	CASSLGAVYNEQFF
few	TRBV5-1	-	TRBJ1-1	TGCGCCAGCAGCCCTGAGGGCCCGGAAAATGAAGCTTTCTTT	CASSPEGPENEAFF
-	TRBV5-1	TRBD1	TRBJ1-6	TGCGCCAGCAGCTCCCGGGACAGGGTCTATAATTCACCCCTCCACTTT	CASSSRDRVYNSPLHF
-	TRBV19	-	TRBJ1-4	TGTGCCAGTAGTATCACAGGAGGGCGAAAACTGTTTTTT	CASSITGGRKLFF
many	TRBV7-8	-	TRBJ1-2	TGCGCCAGCAGCTTGGGGTTTGGCTACACCTTC	CASSLGFGYTF
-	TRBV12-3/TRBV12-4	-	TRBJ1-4	TGTGCCAGCAGCCTATGGACACGGGGATTAGCAACTAATGAAAAACTGTTTTTT	CASSLWTRGLATNEKLFF
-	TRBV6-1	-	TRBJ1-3	TGTGCCAGCAGGATACAGGGAAGCTCTGGAAACACCATATATTTT	CASRIQGSSGNTIYF
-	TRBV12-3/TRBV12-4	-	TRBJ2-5	TGTGCCAGCAGTTTCCGGTGGGAGACCCAGTACTTC	CASSFRWETQYF
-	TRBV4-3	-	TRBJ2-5	TGCGCCAGCAGCCAAGAAACCGCCGCCTGGGAGACCCAGTACTTC	CASSQETAAWETQYF
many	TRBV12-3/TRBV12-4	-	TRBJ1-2	TGTGCCAGCAGTTTAGCGTGGGCTAACTATGGCTACACCTTC	CASSLAWANYGYTF
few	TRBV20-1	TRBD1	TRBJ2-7	TGCAGTGCCCGCAATTCCGGGACAGGGGTGTACGAGCAGTACTTC	CSARNSGTGVYEQYF
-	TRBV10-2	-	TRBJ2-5	TGCGCCAGCAGTGGGCTCTCAATGGTCGAGACCCAGTACTTC	CASSGLSMVETQYF
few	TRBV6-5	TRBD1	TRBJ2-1	TGTGCCAGCATGATAGACCGGGACAGCATCAATGAGCAGTTCTTC	CASMIDRDSINEQFF
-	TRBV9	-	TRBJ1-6	TGTGCCAGCAGCGTAGCTCCTTCCGCAGGGGCTTCACCCCTCCACTTT	CASSVAPSAGASPLHF
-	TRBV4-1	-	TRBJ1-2	TGCGCCAGCAGCCAAGATATGGGGCTAAGCTATGGCTACACCTTC	CASSQDMGLSYGYTF
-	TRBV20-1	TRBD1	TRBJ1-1	TGCAGTGCTAGCCCCCCAGGGGGACACACTGAAGCTTTCTTT	CSASPPGGHTEAFF
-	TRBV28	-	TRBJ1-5	TGTGCTAGCAGGTACAGGGATAGCAATCAGCCCCAGCATTTT	CASRYRDSNQPQHF
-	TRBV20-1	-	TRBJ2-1	TGCAGTGCTAGGAGAGCACAGAGCTCCTACAATGAGCAGTTCTTC	CSARRAQSSYNEQFF
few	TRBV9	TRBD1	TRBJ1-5	TGTGCCAGCAGCGCGGGGACTCGAGGGGGCCCCCAGCATTTT	CASSAGTRGGPQHF
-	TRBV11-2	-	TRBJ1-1	TGTGCCAGCTCCAAGGGGGGGAACACTGAAGCTTTCTTT	CASSKGGNTEAFF
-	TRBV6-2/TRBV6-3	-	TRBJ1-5	TGTGCCAGCAGTTACCTTCAGGGGAGGGGTAACAATCAGCCCCAGCATTTT	CASSYLQGRGNNQPQHF
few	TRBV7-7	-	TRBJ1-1	TGTGCCACCTCCAGGGACATGAACACTGAAGCTTTCTTT	CATSRDMNTEAFF
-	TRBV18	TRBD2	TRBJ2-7	TGTGCCAGCTCACCGGAAGGACTAGCTGGCTACGAGCAGTACTTC	CASSPEGLAGYEQYF
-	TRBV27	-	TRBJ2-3	TGTGCCAGCAGTTTTCGGGTGGGGGGGGCCTACACAGATACGCAGTATTTT	CASSFRVGGAYTDTQYF
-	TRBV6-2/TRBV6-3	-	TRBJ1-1	TGTGCCAGCAGTTGGGGGGGCTCCGCAGCTTTCTTT	CASSWGGSAAFF
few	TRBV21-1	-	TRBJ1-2	TGTGCTCGCCGGGTTGGCGGCTACACCTTC	CARRVGGYTF
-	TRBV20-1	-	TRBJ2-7	TGCAGTGCTAGAAATTTAGGGTCGCGGGGGCCACCCCTCGTCTTC	CSARNLGSRGPPLVF
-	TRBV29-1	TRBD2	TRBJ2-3	TGCAGCGTTATCGGACTAGCGGGGGGAAGCACAGATACGCAGTATTTT	CSVIGLAGGSTDTQYF
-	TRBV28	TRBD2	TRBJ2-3	TGTGCCAGCAAGCTCAGCGGGGGCACAGATACGCAGTATTTT	CASKLSGGTDTQYF
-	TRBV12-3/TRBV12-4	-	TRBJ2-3	TGTGCCAGCAGTTTACAGGGGTCAGTAACAGATACGCAGTATTTT	CASSLQGSVTDTQYF
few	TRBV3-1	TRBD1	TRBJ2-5	TGTGCCAGCAGCCAACCGACAGGGAGCGAGACCCAGTACTTC	CASSQPTGSETQYF
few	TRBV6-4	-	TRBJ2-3	TGTGCCAGCAGCTACAGGGTGGGGAAAACAGATACGCAGTATTTT	CASSYRVGKTDTQYF
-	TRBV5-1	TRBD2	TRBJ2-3	TGCGCCAGCAGCTTTAGCGGGCCACCCACAGATACGCAGTATTTT	CASSFSGPPTDTQYF
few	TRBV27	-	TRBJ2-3	TGTGCCAGCAGCCCCTTAACCGGGGTTGGCACAGATACGCAGTATTTT	CASSPLTGVGTDTQYF
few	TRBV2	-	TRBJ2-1	TGTGCCAGCAGCCCTTTGGGCGGGGAAGTCTGGGAGCAGTTCTTC	CASSPLGGEVWEQFF
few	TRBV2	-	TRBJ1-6	TGTGCCAGCACCCGGGAAATTGATTCACCCCTCCACTTT	CASTREIDSPLHF
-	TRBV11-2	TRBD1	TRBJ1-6	TGTGCCAGCAGCTCTAGTCCCGGGACAGGGGCCAGTAATTCACCCCTCCACTTT	CASSSSPGTGASNSPLHF
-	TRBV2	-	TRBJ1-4	TGTGCCAGCAGTGAAGACACGGATGAAAAACTGTTTTTT	CASSEDTDEKLFF
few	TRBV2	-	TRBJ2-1	TGTGCCAGCAGTGATTTGGAGGCGGTCTACAATGAGCAGTTCTTC	CASSDLEAVYNEQFF
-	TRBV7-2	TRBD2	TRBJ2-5	TGTGCCAGCAGCTCGCAGGTACTAGCGGGAGTAAAGAATGAGCAGCTCTTC	CASSSQVLAGVKNEQLF
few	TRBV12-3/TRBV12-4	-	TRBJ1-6	TGTGCCAGCAGTTCGAGTTCACCCCTCCACTTT	CASSSSSPLHF
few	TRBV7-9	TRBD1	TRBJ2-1	TGTGCCAGCAGCATGACAGGGCCCGATGAGCAGTTCTTC	CASSMTGPDEQFF
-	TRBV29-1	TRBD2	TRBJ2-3	TGCAGCGTTGCTACTAGCGGCACTCTATACACAGATACGCAGTATTTT	CSVATSGTLYTDTQYF
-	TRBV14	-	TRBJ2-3	TGTGCCAGCAGCCAACCAGGGGCAGATACGCAGTATTTT	CASSQPGADTQYF
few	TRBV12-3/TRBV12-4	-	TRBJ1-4	TGTGCCAGCAGTTTACCGGGAGGGGGATCAACTAATGAAAAACTGTTTTTT	CASSLPGGGSTNEKLFF
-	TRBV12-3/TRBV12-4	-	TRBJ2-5	TGTGCCAGCAGTTCATCGCCTGCAGCCCGGGAGACCCAGTACTTC	CASSSSPAARETQYF